Listed below are T cell receptor beta chains from one sample, sequenced in a study of spatial heterogeneity in lung cancer. In TCRdb, the 5' RACE reads were re-called with MiXCR into one record per CDR3 protein. The sample contains tens of thousands of distinct CDR3 sequences, less than 5.5% of which appear only once. The sample in question was PBMCs, obtained at surgery. The receptors originated from a female donor with early-stage non-small cell lung cancer. CDR3s leave out the opening cysteine and the closing phenylalanine or tryptophan.

TRBV20-1,TRBJ2-3,14,SASAPWPVDTDTQY
TRBV29-1,TRBJ1-1,9,SVSVNTEAF
TRBV6-5,TRBJ1-1,12,ASSYSAASTEAF
TRBV7-8,TRBJ2-1,14,ASSLSSGRAYNEQF
TRBV7-2,TRBJ2-2,11,ASSLTSTGELF
TRBV27,TRBJ2-1,12,ASRNRTRGDEQF
TRBV4-2,TRBJ1-1,14,ASSQEGERGSREAF
TRBV28,TRBJ2-3,11,ASTRGQVDTQY
TRBV19,TRBJ2-1,12,ASSEKGPYNEQF
TRBV29-1,TRBJ2-1,10,SASTPGDEQF
TRBV24-1,TRBJ2-7,14,ATSDLKDGLSYEQY
TRBV30,TRBJ2-2,13,AWSVGTWEVGELF
TRBV12-3/TRBV12-4,TRBJ2-1,14,ASSLYFTAGGDEQF
TRBV20-1,TRBJ2-7,10,SAQGATYEQY
TRBV6-5,TRBJ2-3,13,ASRPGQGGSGAQY
TRBV20-1,TRBJ2-1,14,SARDLETSEYNEQF
TRBV6-6,TRBJ1-2,11,ASSYPSNYGYT
TRBV6-1,TRBJ2-7,11,ASSENRAYEQY
TRBV7-3,TRBJ2-1,11,ASSQDSYNEQF
TRBV12-3/TRBV12-4,TRBJ2-3,14,ASVVAGRAGADTQY
TRBV6-1,TRBJ1-1,13,ASSAGTAMNTEAF
TRBV19,TRBJ2-2,12,ASKYTENTGELF
TRBV7-8,TRBJ2-4,12,ASSLGIAKNIQY
TRBV27,TRBJ2-1,12,ASARYTDYNEQF
TRBV5-1,TRBJ1-2,12,ASSLIATNYGYT
TRBV7-2,TRBJ2-1,10,ASGETYNEQF
TRBV5-1,TRBJ1-1,14,ASSSDRDRGNLKAF
TRBV30,TRBJ2-3,11,AWSPLTRVTQY
TRBV2,TRBJ2-3,11,ASSDGQGDTQY
TRBV20-1,TRBJ2-1,11,SASGQLKNEQF
TRBV10-3,TRBJ2-3,14,AISPRTSGSADTQY
TRBV11-1,TRBJ2-2,13,ASSLDGDSTGELF
TRBV6-5,TRBJ2-1,13,ASSYEGGRVNEQF
TRBV3-1,TRBJ2-7,13,ASSLTSGRWDEQY
TRBV2,TRBJ1-2,11,ASSLQGAEGYT
TRBV3-1,TRBJ1-1,13,ASSRSQGGNTEAF
TRBV5-4,TRBJ1-2,11,ASSFSGTSGYT
TRBV20-1,TRBJ2-2,15,SARDSSSGGATGELF
TRBV20-1,TRBJ1-1,11,SAIQGAGTEAF
TRBV27,TRBJ1-2,14,ASSLPPGQGASGYT
TRBV7-2,TRBJ2-1,11,ASSLAESNEQF
TRBV6-6,TRBJ2-5,15,ASSPRLGTSAVETQY
TRBV7-9,TRBJ2-1,13,ASSPRQGPYNEQF
TRBV2,TRBJ2-2,12,ASSEWGEAGELF
TRBV2,TRBJ1-2,12,ATGTGTLNYGYT